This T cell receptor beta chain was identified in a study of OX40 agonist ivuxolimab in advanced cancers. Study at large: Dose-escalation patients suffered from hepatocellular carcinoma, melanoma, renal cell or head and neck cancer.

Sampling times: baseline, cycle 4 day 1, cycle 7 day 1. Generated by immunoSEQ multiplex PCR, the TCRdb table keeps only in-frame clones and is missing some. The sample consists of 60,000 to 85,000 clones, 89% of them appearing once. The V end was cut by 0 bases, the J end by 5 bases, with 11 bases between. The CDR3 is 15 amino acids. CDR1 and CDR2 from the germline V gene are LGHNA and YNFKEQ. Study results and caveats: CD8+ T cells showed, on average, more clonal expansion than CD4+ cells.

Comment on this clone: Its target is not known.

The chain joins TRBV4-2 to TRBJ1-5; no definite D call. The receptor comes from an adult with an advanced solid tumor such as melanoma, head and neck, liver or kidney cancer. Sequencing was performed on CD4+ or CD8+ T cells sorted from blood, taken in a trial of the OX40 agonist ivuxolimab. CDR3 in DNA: TGTGCCAGCAGCCAAGATATTTTAACCTATCAGCCCCAGCATTTT. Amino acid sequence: CASSQDILTYQPQHF.